Each of the 8 T cell receptor beta chains below was sequenced from the same sample in a study of PD-1 blockade in classical Hodgkin lymphoma. Indicated time point: cycle 4 day 1 (C4D1), after 6 weeks of nivolumab. Brentuximab vedotin exposure varied among the patients, all of whom had relapsed after autologous stem cell transplantation. The method was immunoSEQ multiplex PCR; TCRdb's version includes in-frame clones alone and lacks a portion of them. This sample yields over 20,000 clones, of which more than 80% are seen a single time; about 14% belongs to the top ten. Source: peripheral blood mononuclear cells (PBMCs), taken before the fourth cycle of nivolumab. All receptors derive from a human donor with classical Hodgkin lymphoma.

This clone appeared a single time. The rearrangement joins TRBV13 to TRBJ1-5; no clear D. The CDR3 consists of 13 residues. Looked up from germline, CDR1 is PRHDT and CDR2 is FYEKMQ (reference sequence). With 5 bases removed from V and 6 bases from J, the gap between germline ends came to 11 bases. The CDR3 region has the DNA TGTGCCAGCAGCCCCCGACCGGCTCAGCCCCAGCATTTT. Its translation: CASSPRPAQPQHF.

The chain employs TRBV6-5 and TRBJ1-1; 7 bases agree with TRBD1. The junction had 5 bases not matched to a gene; V was cut back by 6 bases and J by 4 bases. CDR1 and CDR2 from the germline V gene are MNHEY and SVGAGI. The CDR3 spans 13 residues. The CDR3 sequence is CASRTGKVTEAFF. The CDR3 region has the DNA TGTGCCAGCAGGACAGGGAAGGTCACTGAAGCTTTCTTT.

This rearrangement joins TRBV27 to TRBJ1-2; possibly TRBD1 for D (6 bases). Trimming stripped 10 bases from V and 12 bases from J, with 9 bases between. Germline V gene lookup returns CDR1 MNHEY and CDR2 SMNVEV (reference sequence). CDR3 length: 8 residues. The CDR3 bases are TGTGCCAACAGGGCGCACACCTTC. Protein product: CANRAHTF.

This clone was detected only a few times. Mismatch with germline at one junction end may stem from a read error. This chain links TRBV19 with TRBJ2-7; D gene unclear. Germline CDR1 reads LNHDA; CDR2 reads SQIVND (reference sequence). There are 14 residues in the CDR3. The CDR3 DNA reads TGTGCCAGTAGCATAGGAAGCGAAACCTACGAGCAGTACTTC. This encodes CASSIGSETYEQYF.

J is TRBJ1-5 and V is TRBV28, with a possible D match to TRBD1 (5 bases). The CDR3 has 13 residues. V lost 3 bases and J lost 6, with 9 bases in between. Germline values: CDR1 MDHEN, CDR2 SYDVKM. This CDR3 is CASSFVGGQPQHF. CDR3 bases: TGTGCCAGCAGTTTTGTGGGGGGTCAGCCCCAGCATTTT.

The V gene is TRBV7-9, the J gene TRBJ2-1, with 9 bases that match TRBD2. Germline assignment: CDR1 SEHNR and CDR2 FQNEAQ (reference sequence). V was clipped by 5 bases and J by 6 bases; unmatched bases: 14. The CDR3 consists of 17 residues. The CDR3 nucleotides are TGTGCCAGCAGCATCCAATCCGGGACTAGCATCACCAATGAGCAGTTCTTC. Translated, it gives CASSIQSGTSITNEQFF.

The V gene is TRBV2, the J gene TRBJ1-5; 7 positions agree with TRBD1. CDR1 is SNHLY and CDR2 is FYNNEI in the germline V gene. V was clipped by 3 bases and J by 11 bases; unmatched bases: 7. The CDR3 length is 13 residues. The CDR3 coding sequence is TGTGCCAGCAGTGACACCTATGACAGGGCCCAGCATTTT. Amino acids: CASSDTYDRAQHF.

The chain links TRBV28 to TRBJ1-2, with 9 bases that match TRBD1. Germline values: CDR1 MDHEN, CDR2 SYDVKM. The V gene end was trimmed by 3 bases and the J gene end by 2 bases; junction bases not matched to a gene: 1. The CDR3 covers 14 residues. The CDR3 here is CASSFGQGNYGYTF. CDR3 bases: TGTGCCAGCAGTTTTGGACAGGGGAACTATGGCTACACCTTC.